This T cell receptor beta chain was retrieved from a study of cytomegalovirus exposure and HLA in healthy donors. The sample holds one count of this clone. PCR employed 60 Vbeta and 13 Jbeta primers. Using immunoSEQ multiplex PCR, the repertoire was profiled, and TCRdb retains in-frame clones only, with some absent. This table holds around 90,000 clones, about nine tenths found once. Germline assignment: CDR1 SGHNT and CDR2 YYREEE (reference sequence). The CDR3 sequence is 18 residues long. The trim removed 0 bases at V and 2 bases at J, leaving 11 bases unmatched. The clonotype originates from a man younger than 45 in good health and CMV-seropositive. The sample consisted of PBMCs. The gene calls are TRBV5-4 and TRBJ2-3; 8 bases are shared with TRBD2. This chain's CDR3 is CASSLGGAGGRITDTQYF. In nucleotides, the CDR3 is TGTGCCAGCAGCTTGGGCGGGGCCGGCGGGAGGATCACAGATACGCAGTATTTT.